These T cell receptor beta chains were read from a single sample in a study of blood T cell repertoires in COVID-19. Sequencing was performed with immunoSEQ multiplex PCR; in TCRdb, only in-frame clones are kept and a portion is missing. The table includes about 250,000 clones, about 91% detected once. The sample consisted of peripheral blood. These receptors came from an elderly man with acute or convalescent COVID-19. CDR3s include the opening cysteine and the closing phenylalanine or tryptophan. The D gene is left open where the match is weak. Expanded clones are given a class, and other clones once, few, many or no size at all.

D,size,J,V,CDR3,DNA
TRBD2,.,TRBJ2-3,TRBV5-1,CASSSKTSGGTDTQYF,TGCGCCAGCAGCTCTAAAACTAGCGGAGGCACAGATACGCAGTATTTT
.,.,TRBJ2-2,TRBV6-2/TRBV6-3,CASSYRFRETGELFF,TGTGCCAGCAGTTACCGATTCAGGGAAACCGGGGAGCTGTTTTTT
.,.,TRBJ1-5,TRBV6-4,CASSQDYSNQPQHF,TGTGCCAGCAGTCAGGACTATAGCAATCAGCCCCAGCATTTT
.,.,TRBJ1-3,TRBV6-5,CASRPGFSGNTIYF,TGTGCCAGCAGGCCAGGGTTCTCTGGAAACACCATATATTTT
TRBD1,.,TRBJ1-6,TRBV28,CASLYSRQGAPPLHF,TGTGCCAGTCTCTACTCGCGACAGGGGGCCCCCCCCCTCCACTTT
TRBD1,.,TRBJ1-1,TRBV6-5,CASSGGTGLNTEAFF,TGTGCCAGCAGCGGAGGGACAGGGCTGAACACTGAAGCTTTCTTT
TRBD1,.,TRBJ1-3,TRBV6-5,CASSYGTGAGNTIYF,TGTGCCAGCAGTTACGGTACAGGGGCAGGAAACACCATATATTTT
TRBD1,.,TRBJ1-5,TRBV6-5,CASSYLTGAQPQHF,TGTGCCAGCAGCTACTTGACAGGGGCTCAGCCCCAGCATTTT
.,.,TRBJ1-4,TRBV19,CASTPRGRATNEKLFF,TGTGCCAGTACCCCACGGGGGAGAGCAACTAATGAAAAACTGTTTTTT
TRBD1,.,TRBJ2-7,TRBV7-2,CASSLSGTGSSYEQYF,TGTGCCAGCAGCTTATCCGGGACAGGGAGCTCCTACGAGCAGTACTTC
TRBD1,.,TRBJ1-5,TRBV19,CASSIRQGNQPQHF,TGTGCCAGTAGTATTCGACAGGGTAATCAGCCCCAGCATTTT
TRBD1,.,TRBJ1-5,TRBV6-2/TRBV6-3,CASSYTTGGNQPQHF,TGTGCCAGCAGTTACACTACAGGGGGCAATCAGCCCCAGCATTTT
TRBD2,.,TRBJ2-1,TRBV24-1,CATSDAWTSGDNEQFF,TGTGCCACCAGTGATGCTTGGACTAGCGGTGACAATGAGCAGTTCTTC
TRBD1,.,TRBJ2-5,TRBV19,CASGGGQGQETQYF,TGTGCCAGCGGCGGGGGACAGGGACAAGAGACCCAGTACTTC
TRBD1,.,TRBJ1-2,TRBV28,CASRSPVGTGRGYGYTF,TGTGCCAGCAGATCGCCGGTCGGGACAGGGAGAGGGTATGGCTACACCTTC
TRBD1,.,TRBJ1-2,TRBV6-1,CASSPGQGNYGYTF,TGTGCCAGCAGCCCGGGACAGGGAAACTATGGCTACACCTTC
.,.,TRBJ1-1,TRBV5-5,CASSLYSSNTEAFF,TGTGCCAGCAGCTTGTACAGCTCGAACACTGAAGCTTTCTTT
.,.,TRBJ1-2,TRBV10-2,CASSSEAAANGYTF,TGCGCCAGCAGCTCAGAGGCAGCGGCAAATGGCTACACCTTC
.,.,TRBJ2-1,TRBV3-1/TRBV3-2,CASSQLEANEQFF,TGTGCCAGCAGCCAGCTAGAGGCTAATGAGCAGTTCTTC
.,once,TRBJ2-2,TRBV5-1,CASSLGDTGELFF,TGCGCCAGCAGCTTAGGGGACACCGGGGAGCTGTTTTTT
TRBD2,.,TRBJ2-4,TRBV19,CASSKGLASEAKNIQYF,TGTGCCAGTAGTAAAGGACTAGCGTCAGAGGCCAAAAACATTCAGTACTTC
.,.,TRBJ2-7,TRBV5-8,CASSFHAGSISYEQYF,TGTGCCAGCAGCTTCCATGCAGGGTCAATCTCCTACGAGCAGTACTTC
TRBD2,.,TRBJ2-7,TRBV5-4,CASSSLTSGAYEQYF,TGTGCCAGCAGCTCGCTAACTAGCGGGGCCTACGAGCAGTACTTC
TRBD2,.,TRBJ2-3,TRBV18,CASSPRGAGLDTQYF,TGTGCCAGCTCACCACGGGGAGCGGGGTTAGATACGCAGTATTTT
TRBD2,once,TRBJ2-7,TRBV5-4,CASSGPTSGSMYEQYF,TGTGCCAGCAGCGGGCCAACTAGCGGGAGCATGTACGAGCAGTACTTC
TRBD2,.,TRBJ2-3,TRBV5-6,CASSLGFGGGTDTQYF,TGTGCCAGCAGCTTGGGGTTCGGGGGGGGCACAGATACGCAGTATTTT
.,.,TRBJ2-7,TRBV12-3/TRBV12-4,CASSFQGSYEQYF,TGTGCCAGCAGTTTCCAGGGAAGCTACGAGCAGTACTTC
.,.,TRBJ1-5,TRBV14,CASSQDNFQPQHF,TGTGCCAGCAGCCAAGACAATTTTCAGCCCCAGCATTTT
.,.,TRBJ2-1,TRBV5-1,CASSSDSVGVGEQFF,TGCGCCAGCAGCTCTGACTCCGTAGGGGTAGGTGAGCAGTTCTTC
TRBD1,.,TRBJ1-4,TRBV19,CASRTGTAATNEKLFF,TGTGCCAGTAGGACTGGGACAGCTGCAACTAATGAAAAACTGTTTTTT
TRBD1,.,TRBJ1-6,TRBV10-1,CASSSGGPNNSPLHF,TGCGCCAGCAGTTCAGGGGGCCCAAATAATTCACCCCTCCACTTT
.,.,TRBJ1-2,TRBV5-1,CASSTTDIGYGYTF,TGCGCCAGCAGCACCACCGATATCGGCTATGGCTACACCTTC
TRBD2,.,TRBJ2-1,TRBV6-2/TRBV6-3,CASSYEGLAPEQFF,TGTGCCAGCAGTTACGAAGGACTAGCACCTGAGCAGTTCTTC
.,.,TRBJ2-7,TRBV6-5,CASRNDRLRPYEQYF,TGTGCCAGCAGAAACGATAGACTGCGACCTTACGAGCAGTACTTC
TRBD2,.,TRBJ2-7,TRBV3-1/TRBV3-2,CASSRAGLARDEQYF,TGTGCCAGCAGCCGGGCCGGACTAGCGCGCGACGAGCAGTACTTC
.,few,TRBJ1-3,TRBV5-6,CASSLEGNAGNTIYF,TGTGCCAGCAGCTTGGAGGGGAACGCTGGAAACACCATATATTTT
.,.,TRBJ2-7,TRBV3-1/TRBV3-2,CASSQDQGIDEQYF,TGTGCCAGCAGCCAAGATCAGGGCATCGACGAGCAGTACTTC
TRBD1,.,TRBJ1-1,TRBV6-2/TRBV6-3,CASSSGQPNTEAFF,TGTGCCAGCAGTTCGGGACAGCCGAACACTGAAGCTTTCTTT
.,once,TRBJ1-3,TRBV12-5,CASAPTESGNTIYF,TGTGCTAGTGCACCGACAGAATCTGGAAACACCATATATTTT
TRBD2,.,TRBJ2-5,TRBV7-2,CASSFGLVVETQYF,TGTGCCAGCAGCTTCGGACTAGTCGTTGAGACCCAGTACTTC
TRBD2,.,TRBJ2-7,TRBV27,CASSLRGRGGDSYEQYF,TGTGCCAGCAGTTTAAGAGGACGGGGGGGGGACTCCTACGAGCAGTACTTC